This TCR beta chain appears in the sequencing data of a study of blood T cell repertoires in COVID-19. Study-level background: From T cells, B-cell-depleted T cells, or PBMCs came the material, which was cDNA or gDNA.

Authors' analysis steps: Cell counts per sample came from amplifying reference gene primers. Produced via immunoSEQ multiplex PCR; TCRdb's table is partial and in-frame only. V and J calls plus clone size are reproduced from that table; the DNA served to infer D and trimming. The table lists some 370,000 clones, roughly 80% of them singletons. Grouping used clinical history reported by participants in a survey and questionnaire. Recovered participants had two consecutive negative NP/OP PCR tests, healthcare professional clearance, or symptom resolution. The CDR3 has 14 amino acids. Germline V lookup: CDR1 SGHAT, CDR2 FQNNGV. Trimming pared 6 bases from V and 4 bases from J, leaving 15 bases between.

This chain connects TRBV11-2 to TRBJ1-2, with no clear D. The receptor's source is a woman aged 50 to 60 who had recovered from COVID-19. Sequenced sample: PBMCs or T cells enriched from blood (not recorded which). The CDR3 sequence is CASSPRETSYGYTF. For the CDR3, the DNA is TGTGCCAGCAGTCCGAGGGAGACAAGCTATGGCTACACCTTC.